These T cell receptor beta chains were read from a single sample in a study of identical twins. TCRdb used MiXCR to reprocess the 5' RACE reads, holding one entry per CDR3 protein. The repertoire holds around 220,000 distinct CDR3 sequences, with more than 13% as singletons. The sequencing input was memory (CD45RO+) T cells sorted from blood. The origin of the receptors is a woman between 18 and 30 years old in good health. The CDR3 runs from the conserved cysteine through the conserved F or W. D genes are given only for firm matches. Some rows have no size entry. The others give once, few or many, or a class for an expanded clone.

- 12 TRBJ1-1 TRBV20-1 - CSARDGNTEAFF TGCAGTGCTAGAGACGGGAACACTGAAGCTTTCTTT
TRBD1 13 TRBJ2-4 TRBV12-3/TRBV12-4 few CASSLRRGNIQYF TGTGCCAGCAGTTTACGCAGGGGGAACATTCAGTACTTC
- 15 TRBJ2-7 TRBV11-2 many CASSQFGGPSYEQYF TGTGCCAGCAGCCAATTTGGGGGACCCTCCTACGAGCAGTACTTC
TRBD1 14 TRBJ2-1 TRBV7-8 few CASSQGQDINEQFF TGTGCCAGCAGCCAGGGACAGGATATTAATGAGCAGTTCTTC
- 13 TRBJ1-1 TRBV12-3/TRBV12-4 - CASLPVGYTEAFF TGTGCCAGCCTCCCAGTCGGGTACACTGAAGCTTTCTTT
- 15 TRBJ2-5 TRBV20-1 many CSARDWAGLDMAQYF TGCAGTGCTAGAGATTGGGCGGGGTTGGATATGGCCCAGTACTTC
- 13 TRBJ1-2 TRBV7-2 many CASSLNENYGYTF TGTGCCAGCAGCTTAAACGAAAACTATGGCTACACCTTC
TRBD1 16 TRBJ1-2 TRBV5-4 few CASSVGGQGGSYGYTF TGTGCCAGCAGCGTTGGGGGACAGGGGGGGAGCTATGGCTACACCTTC
- 18 TRBJ2-1 TRBV6-5 few CASSYSDLRVSSYNEQFF TGTGCCAGCAGTTACTCTGACCTTAGAGTAAGCTCCTACAATGAGCAGTTCTTC
- 12 TRBJ1-1 TRBV20-1 few CSVSRLNTEAFF TGCAGTGTTAGCAGATTGAACACTGAAGCTTTCTTT
TRBD1 16 TRBJ2-1 TRBV10-3 - CAISEWTGQGYNEQFF TGTGCCATCAGTGAGTGGACGGGACAGGGGTACAATGAGCAGTTCTTC